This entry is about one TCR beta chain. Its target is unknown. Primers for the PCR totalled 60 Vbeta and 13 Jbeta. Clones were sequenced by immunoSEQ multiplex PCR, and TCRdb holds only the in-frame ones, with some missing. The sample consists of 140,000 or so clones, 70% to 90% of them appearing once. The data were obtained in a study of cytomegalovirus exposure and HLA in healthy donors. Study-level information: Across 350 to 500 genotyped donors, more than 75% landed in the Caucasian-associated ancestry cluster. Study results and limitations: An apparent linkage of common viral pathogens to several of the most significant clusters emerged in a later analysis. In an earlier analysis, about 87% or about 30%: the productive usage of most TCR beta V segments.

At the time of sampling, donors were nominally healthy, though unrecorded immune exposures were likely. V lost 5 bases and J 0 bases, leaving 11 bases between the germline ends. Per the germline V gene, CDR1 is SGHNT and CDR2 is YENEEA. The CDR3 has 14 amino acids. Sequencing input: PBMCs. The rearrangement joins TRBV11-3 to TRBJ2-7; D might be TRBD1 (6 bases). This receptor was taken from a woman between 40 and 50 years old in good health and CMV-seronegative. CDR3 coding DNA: TGTGCCAGCAGCCAGGACAGCAGCTCCTACGAGCAGTACTTC. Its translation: CASSQDSSSYEQYF.